These 29 T cell receptor beta chains came from one sample sequenced in a study of cytomegalovirus exposure and HLA in healthy donors. Both 60 Vbeta primers and 13 Jbeta primers went into the PCR. Sequencing was performed with immunoSEQ multiplex PCR; in TCRdb, only in-frame clones are kept and a portion is missing. This sample contains 40,000 or so clones. The sequenced sample was PBMCs. These TCRs come from a woman in her 30s in good health and CMV-seropositive.

The rearrangement uses TRBV11-3 and TRBJ2-2, with D possibly matching TRBD1 (5 bases). The CDR3 length is 13 residues. Germline assignment: CDR1 SGHNT and CDR2 YENEEA. With 3 bases removed from V and 3 bases from J, the gap between germline ends came to 5 bases. The DNA for the CDR3 is TGTGCCAGCAGCTTCAGGGACACCGGGGAGCTGTTTTTT. Translation: CASSFRDTGELFF.

The CDR3 region is CASSDPRAGGSGELFF. The CDR3 DNA sequence: TGTGCCAGCAGTGATCCGCGGGCAGGGGGCTCCGGGGAGCTGTTTTTT. V usage is TRBV6-1 and J usage is TRBJ2-2; 8 bases line up with TRBD1. J gave up 6 bases and V 3 bases, and 9 bases lay outside the gene matches. CDR3 length: 16 amino acids. Germline CDR1 and CDR2: MNHNS and SASEGT.

The V and J genes are TRBV4-2 and TRBJ2-2, with 7 bases lining up with TRBD1. The CDR3 consists of 16 residues. Germline V gene data show CDR1 as LGHNA and CDR2 as YNFKEQ. J lost 1 base, V lost 3 bases, and 5 bases had no gene match. DNA of the CDR3: TGTGCCAGCAGCCAGGGGACAGCCTTGAACACCGGGGAGCTGTTTTTT. Translating it yields CASSQGTALNTGELFF.

J is TRBJ1-2 and V is TRBV28, with 7 positions matching TRBD1. Trimming at V came to 5 bases and at J to 2 bases, leaving 8 bases not matched to a gene. The CDR3 runs 15 residues. The germline V gene has CDR1 MDHEN and CDR2 SYDVKM. CDR3 sequence reads: CASSPQGSLNYGYTF. The CDR3 DNA is TGTGCCAGCAGTCCACAGGGGTCCCTGAACTATGGCTACACCTTC.

The V call is TRBV6-1, the J call TRBJ1-5; TRBD1 might be the D (6 bases). The CDR3 covers 13 residues. Germline CDR1 and CDR2: MNHNS and SASEGT. Deletions cut 10 bases from V and 4 bases from J, with 14 bases between. CDR3 in DNA: TGTGCCACTGGCGGGGGGCGGAATCAGCCCCAGCATTTT. Encoded protein: CATGGGRNQPQHF.

This chain uses TRBV27 with TRBJ2-7; TRBD1 agrees at 10 bases. This CDR3 has 16 residues. Per the germline V gene, CDR1 is MNHEY and CDR2 is SMNVEV (reference sequence). V gave up 3 bases and J gave up 2 bases; unmatched junction bases: 7. CDR3 nucleotide sequence: TGTGCCAGCAGTTTGAAGGGGACAGGGGCGGCCTACGAGCAGTACTTC. Translating gives CASSLKGTGAAYEQYF.

This chain's CDR3 is CSARDLYGQFF. The CDR3 nucleotides are TGCAGTGCTAGAGATTTATACGGGCAGTTCTTC. The chain couples TRBV20-1 to TRBJ2-1; D not certain. The CDR3 has 11 amino acids. Germline lookup yields CDR1 DFQATT and CDR2 SNEGSKA (reference sequence). V gave up 0 bases and J gave up 12 bases, with 9 bases separating them.

The chain is built from TRBV5-1 and TRBJ1-1; TRBD1 aligns across 8 bases. The CDR3 is 17 amino acids. Germline trimming cut 5 bases from V and 2 bases from J; bases unmatched to any gene: 14. Germline CDR1 is SGHRS and CDR2 is YFSETQ. The CDR3 sequence is CASSSNRGGARNTEAFF. The CDR3, as DNA: TGCGCCAGCAGTTCTAACAGGGGGGGGGCGCGTAACACTGAAGCTTTCTTT.

The rearrangement links TRBV2 to TRBJ1-5; D is unclear. The CDR3 sequence is 15 residues long. V lost 3 bases and J lost 7, with 16 bases in between. Germline CDR1 and CDR2: SNHLY and FYNNEI. The CDR3 nucleotides read TGTGCCAGCAGTGAGGAGGGCGGGGTCGGGCAGCCCCAGCATTTT. The encoded protein is CASSEEGGVGQPQHF. The full variable domain, rest sourced from reference TRBV2 and TRBJ1-5, is EPEVTQTPSHQVTQMGQEVILRCVPISNHLYFYWYRQILGQKVEFLVSFYNNEISEKSEIFDDQFSVERPDGSNFTLKIRSTKLEDSAMYFCASSEEGGVGQPQHFGDGTRLSIL.

The V and J genes are TRBV30 and TRBJ1-3; D not certain. Per germline, CDR1 GTSNPN and CDR2 SVGIG (reference sequence). With 5 bases removed from V and 7 bases from J, the gap between germline ends came to 9 bases. The CDR3 is made up of 11 amino acids. The DNA for the CDR3 is TGTGCCTGGGAAACAGTTAACACCATATATTTT. This codes for CAWETVNTIYF.

The V call is TRBV30, the J call TRBJ2-3, with 12 bases lining up with TRBD2. In germline, CDR1 is GTSNPN, CDR2 SVGIG (reference sequence). The CDR3 is made up of 14 amino acids. J was trimmed by 8 bases and V by 3 bases; bases with no gene match: 6. The CDR3 sequence is CAWRLAGGSGTQYF. CDR3 nucleotides: TGTGCCTGGAGACTAGCGGGGGGCAGCGGTACGCAGTATTTT. Variable domain in full (rest from reference TRBV30 and TRBJ2-3): SQTIHQWPATLVQPVGSPLSLECTVEGTSNPNLYWYRQAAGRGLQLLFYSVGIGQISSEVPQNLSASRPQDRQFILSSKKLLLSDSGFYLCAWRLAGGSGTQYFGPGTRLTVL.

The CDR3 protein is CASSPAVLNTEAFF. DNA of the CDR3: TGTGCCAGCAGCCCTGCGGTATTGAACACTGAAGCTTTCTTT. This sequence joins TRBV27 and TRBJ1-1; no firm D call. Germline assignment: CDR1 MNHEY and CDR2 SMNVEV (reference sequence). CDR3 length equals 14 residues. The V end lost 6 bases, the J end lost 0 bases, and 11 bases lay between the germline ends.

The chain recombines TRBV5-5 with TRBJ1-2; D ambiguous. Trimming took 0 bases from V and 4 from J, leaving 7 bases between them. The CDR3 extends over 13 amino acids. From germline, CDR1 is SGHKS and CDR2 YYEKEE (reference sequence). The CDR3 spells CASSLGQLYGYTF. The CDR3 coding sequence is TGTGCCAGCAGCTTGGGTCAACTCTATGGCTACACCTTC. Filled out from reference TRBV5-5 and TRBJ1-2, the complete variable domain reads DAGVTQSPTHLIKTRGQQVTLRCSPISGHKSVSWYQQVLGQGPQFIFQYYEKEERGRGNFPDRFSARQFPNYSSELNVNALLLGDSALYLCASSLGQLYGYTFGSGTRLTVV.

The rearrangement links TRBV27 to TRBJ1-2, with 9 bases fitting TRBD1. CDR3 length: 12 residues. V trimming: 9 bases; J trimming: 5 bases; junction bases outside the gene matches: 4. The germline CDR1 and CDR2 sequences are MNHEY and SMNVEV (reference sequence). In DNA form, the CDR3 reads TGTGCCAGTCGACAGGGGGATTATGGCTACACCTTC. It encodes CASRQGDYGYTF.

The CDR3 sequence is CASRGRGGKAEAFF. The CDR3 coding sequence is TGTGCCAGCAGGGGGAGGGGGGGGAAGGCTGAAGCTTTCTTT. J is TRBJ1-1 and V is TRBV11-3, with D perhaps TRBD1 (6 bases). CDR3 length: 14 residues. Germline V lookup: CDR1 SGHNT, CDR2 YENEEA. Trimming pared 6 bases from V and 6 bases from J, leaving 17 bases between.

The rearrangement links TRBV7-2 to TRBJ2-7; 10 bases align to TRBD2. J lost 3 bases, V lost 5 bases, and 7 bases had no gene match. Germline lookup yields CDR1 SGHTA and CDR2 FQGNSA. CDR3 length: 15 amino acids. This CDR3 is CASSPGASGGYEQYF. The DNA for the CDR3 is TGTGCCAGCAGCCCAGGGGCTAGCGGGGGCTACGAGCAGTACTTC.

The rearrangement joins TRBV5-5 to TRBJ2-7; D unresolved. The CDR3 consists of 11 residues. The germline V gene encodes CDR1 SGHKS and CDR2 YYEKEE (reference sequence). V was cut by 1 base and J by 7 bases, with 6 bases left in between. CDR3 loop: CASSLLREQYF. CDR3 nucleotides: TGTGCCAGCAGCTTGCTTCGGGAGCAGTACTTC.

The V call is TRBV7-2, the J call TRBJ1-1, with unresolved D. Trimming removed 5 bases at V and 5 bases at J, with 9 bases between. The CDR3 length is 12 residues. Germline CDR1 is SGHTA and CDR2 is FQGNSA. CDR3 region: CASSDPGTEAFF. The CDR3 DNA is TGTGCCAGCAGCGACCCGGGAACTGAAGCTTTCTTT.

The chain uses TRBV7-2 and TRBJ1-5; no firm D call. Germline-derived CDR1 and CDR2 are SGHTA and FQGNSA. The CDR3 runs 13 residues. Trimming removed 1 base at V and 4 bases at J, with 5 bases between. The CDR3 sequence: CASSLGANQPQHF. CDR3 sequence (DNA): TGTGCCAGCAGCTTAGGAGCTAATCAGCCCCAGCATTTT.

Remarks on this clone: One junction end does not reproduce the germline sequence, and a read error may be involved. Other DNA sequences from this sample encode an identical CDR3 as well. This chain links TRBV4-1 with TRBJ1-4; 10 positions agree with TRBD1. CDR1 is MGHRA, CDR2 YSYEKL, per germline. The CDR3 is 15 residues long. In DNA form, the CDR3 reads TGTGCCAGCACCCCCGGGACAGGGGAGGGAGAAAAACTGTTTTTT. Translating it yields CASTPGTGEGEKLFF.

The rearrangement joins TRBV11-2 to TRBJ1-1, with D hard to call. The V end was cut by 4 bases, the J end by 10 bases, with 16 bases between. The CDR3 runs to 13 residues. Germline assignment: CDR1 SGHAT and CDR2 FQNNGV. The CDR3 loop reads CASSSGRYRRAFF. CDR3 coding DNA: TGTGCCAGCAGCTCGGGTAGGTACCGACGAGCTTTCTTT.

The chain recombines TRBV11-2 with TRBJ1-1; 7 nucleotides align to TRBD1. The CDR3 is 13 amino acids. Trimming cost V 2 bases and J 6 bases; bases outside gene matches: 3. Germline CDR1 SGHAT, CDR2 FQNNGV. Here the CDR3 reads CASSLTGTAEAFF. The CDR3 DNA follows: TGTGCCAGCAGCTTAACCGGGACAGCTGAAGCTTTCTTT.

This sequence joins TRBV19 and TRBJ1-4; TRBD1 is a possible D gene (5 bases). With 8 bases removed from V and 11 bases from J, the gap between germline ends came to 21 bases. The CDR3 has 14 residues. CDR1 is LNHDA, CDR2 SQIVND, per germline (reference sequence). The DNA for the CDR3 is TGTGCCAGTGAATTCCGGGGCGGGAGAAGGAAACTGTTTTTT. Translating it yields CASEFRGGRRKLFF.

This rearrangement joins TRBV11-2 to TRBJ2-5, with 13 bases that match TRBD2. With 2 bases clipped from V and 5 bases from J, the junction kept 8 bases outside the gene matches. Germline V gene data show CDR1 as SGHAT and CDR2 as FQNNGV. CDR3 size: 17 residues. The CDR3 spells CASSLMGTSGEGETQYF. As DNA, the CDR3 is TGTGCCAGCAGCTTAATGGGGACTAGCGGGGAAGGGGAGACCCAGTACTTC.

The V gene is TRBV6-6, the J gene TRBJ2-3; D may be TRBD1 (6 bases). The CDR3 is made up of 16 amino acids. V shed 6 bases and J shed 2 bases, with 18 bases lying between them. Looked up from germline, CDR1 is MNHNY and CDR2 is SVGAGI (reference sequence). The CDR3 sequence is CASSPFTGSVTDTQYF. CDR3 nucleotides: TGTGCCAGCAGCCCCTTTACAGGGTCGGTCACAGATACGCAGTATTTT.

The V and J genes are TRBV5-4 and TRBJ2-5, with 9 positions matching TRBD1. The trim removed 3 bases at V and 2 bases at J, leaving 11 bases unmatched. Germline V CDR1 and CDR2: SGHNT, YYREEE (reference sequence). This CDR3 has 17 residues. The CDR3 is CASSSIPGQGFQETQYF. The CDR3 coding sequence is TGTGCCAGCAGCTCCATTCCGGGACAGGGCTTTCAAGAGACCCAGTACTTC.

V usage is TRBV19 and J usage is TRBJ2-5; D is unresolved. Germline V CDR1 and CDR2: LNHDA, SQIVND (reference sequence). The V and J ends lost 5 bases and 0 bases respectively, with 7 bases between them. The CDR3 totals 13 residues. The CDR3 loop reads CASSGLYQETQYF. CDR3 nucleotides: TGTGCCAGTAGTGGCCTGTACCAAGAGACCCAGTACTTC.

The J gene is TRBJ2-5, the V gene TRBV5-6, with D tentatively TRBD1 (5 bases). This CDR3 contains 13 residues. The V end was cut by 0 bases, the J end by 2 bases, with 5 bases between. CDR1 SGHDT and CDR2 YYEEEE come from the germline V gene. The DNA for the CDR3 is TGTGCCAGCAGCTTGGGACAGCAAGAGACCCAGTACTTC. Translated: CASSLGQQETQYF. Full variable domain (missing parts from reference TRBV5-6 and TRBJ2-5): DAGVTQSPTHLIKTRGQQVTLRCSPKSGHDTVSWYQQALGQGPQFIFQYYEEEERQRGNFPDRFSGHQFPNYSSELNVNALLLGDSALYLCASSLGQQETQYFGPGTRLLVL.

V and J are TRBV7-8 and TRBJ2-7; D might be TRBD1 (5 bases). The CDR3 spans 15 residues. Germline V CDR1 and CDR2: SGHVS, FQNEAQ. V lost 3 bases and J 6 bases, leaving 18 bases between the germline ends. The CDR3 region has the DNA TGTGCCAGCAGCTTGGGTACAGGTCAATGGAGCGAGCAGTACTTC. Amino acid sequence: CASSLGTGQWSEQYF.